The clone carrying this T cell receptor beta chain was picked up a small number of times. Its antigen is unknown. These data are taken from a study of vaccination and CD4 T cells after COVID-19. Across the study: Nasal swab PCR identified SARS-CoV-2 in the convalescent patients, of whom about ten were mild and one severe.

TCRdb reprocessed the PCR reads with MiXCR, giving one entry per CDR3 protein. The repertoire holds 20,000 to 25,000 distinct CDR3 sequences, with about 50% as singletons. There are 14 residues in the CDR3. V lost 3 bases to trimming and J lost 3 bases, with 11 bases between them. Germline CDR1 reads SGHTA; CDR2 reads FQGTGA. Study conclusions and caveats: No early post-infection timepoints were studied, and convalescent patients studied were relatively few.

The TCR was taken from a human donor who had recovered from COVID-19. The rearrangement joins TRBV7-3 to TRBJ1-1; D not certain. The specimen comprised CD4+ T cells from blood, sampled before SARS-CoV-2 vaccination. The CDR3 loop is CASSFTREDTEAFF. Written as DNA, the CDR3 is TGTGCCAGCAGCTTCACTCGCGAGGACACTGAAGCTTTCTTT. The variable domain in full, with the rest retrieved from reference TRBV7-3 and TRBJ1-1, is GAGVSQTPSNKVTEKGKYVELRCDPISGHTALYWYRQSLGQGPEFLIYFQGTGAADDSGLPNDRFFAVRPEGSVSTLKIQRTERGDSAVYLCASSFTREDTEAFFGQGTRLTVV.